One T cell receptor (beta chain) is described in this entry. This sample is drawn from a study of blood T cell repertoires in COVID-19. At the level of the study: The United States, Italy and Spain provided the acute and convalescent COVID-19 samples. In each case, the material was cDNA or gDNA derived from T cells, B-cell-depleted T cells, or PBMCs.

The ends lost 5 bases at V and 7 bases at J; junction bases unmatched: 6. The CDR3 consists of 15 residues. Per the germline V gene, CDR1 is MDHEN and CDR2 is SYDVKM. As processed by the authors: Estimation of nucleated cell counts was performed using reference gene primer amplification. Generated by immunoSEQ multiplex PCR, the TCRdb table keeps only in-frame clones and is missing some. For V, J and clone size, that table is used; D and trimming come from the DNA. This table has 90,000 to 95,000 clones, 88% appearing once. The J gene is TRBJ2-1, the V gene TRBV28; 12 bases are a match to TRBD2. This TCR came from a woman of 80 years or more with active COVID-19. Source material: peripheral blood. The CDR3: CASSNLAGGPNEQFF. CDR3 DNA: TGTGCCAGCAGTAATCTAGCGGGAGGGCCGAATGAGCAGTTCTTC. Based on the CDR3 plus reference TRBV28 and TRBJ2-1, the full variable domain is DVKVTQSSRYLVKRTGEKVFLECVQDMDHENMFWYRQDPGLGLRLIYFSYDVKMKEKGDIPEGYSVSREKKERFSLILESASTNQTSMYLCASSNLAGGPNEQFFGPGTRLTVL.